Shown below are 30 T cell receptor beta chains from a single sample sequenced in a study of blood T cell repertoires in COVID-19. Assay used: immunoSEQ multiplex PCR; TCRdb lists only in-frame clones, some missing. The sample consists of around 130,000 clones, roughly 83% of them appearing once. The sequencing input was peripheral blood. These receptors originate from a woman aged 45-65 years with acute or convalescent COVID-19.

This chain connects TRBV7-2 to TRBJ2-1; no clear D. The germline V gene encodes CDR1 SGHTA and CDR2 FQGNSA. This CDR3 has 15 residues. The ends were cut back, 1 base at V and 10 bases at J, with 17 bases in the middle. The CDR3, as DNA: TGTGCCAGCAGCTTAGGGAGAGTCTTAACGGCCGAGCAGTTCTTC. This translates into CASSLGRVLTAEQFF.

The chain combines TRBV28 with TRBJ1-5; 7 bases fit TRBD1. V shed 6 bases and J 4 bases; nucleotides not matched to a gene: 9. The CDR3 is 15 residues long. CDR1 is MDHEN and CDR2 is SYDVKM in the germline V gene. CDR3 DNA sequence: TGTGCCAGCAGCCCGACAGGGACGTTTAATCAGCCCCAGCATTTT. It translates to CASSPTGTFNQPQHF.

The J gene is TRBJ1-1, the V gene TRBV29-1, with a tentative D call TRBD1 (5 bases). The length of the CDR3 is 13 residues. V was cut by 6 bases and J by 4 bases, with 15 bases left in between. Germline V gives CDR1 SQVTM, CDR2 ANQGSEA. The DNA of the CDR3 is TGCAGCGTGGGTGAGAGAAGGGGCACTGAAGCTTTCTTT. As protein: CSVGERRGTEAFF.

The V and J genes are TRBV5-1 and TRBJ1-4; 8 bases are a match to TRBD1. Trimming removed 4 bases from V and 3 bases from J; junction bases left unmatched: 5. Germline CDR1 is SGHRS and CDR2 is YFSETQ. The CDR3 has 15 amino acids. DNA for the CDR3: TGCGCCAGCAGCAAGGACAGGGCCTCTAATGAAAAACTGTTTTTT. Protein product: CASSKDRASNEKLFF.

The chain links TRBV3-1 (or the pseudogene TRBV3-2) to TRBJ2-7; possibly TRBD2 for D (6 bases). Germline V gene lookup returns CDR1 LGHDT and CDR2 YNNKEL (reference sequence). V dropped 4 bases and J dropped 0 bases, with 13 bases sitting between them. This CDR3 region has 15 residues. The CDR3 DNA reads as TGTGCCAGCAGCCCCTGGGCGGGGAACTCCTACGAGCAGTACTTC. It translates to CASSPWAGNSYEQYF.

This sequence joins TRBV9 and TRBJ1-1, with TRBD1 matching 7 bases. Trimming cost V 4 bases and J 5 bases; bases outside gene matches: 8. In germline, CDR1 is SGDLS, CDR2 YYNGEE. The CDR3 consists of 14 residues. The CDR3 protein is CASSTRTGPTEAFF. The DNA for the CDR3 is TGTGCCAGCAGCACCCGGACAGGACCGACTGAAGCTTTCTTT.

The J gene is TRBJ2-7, the V gene TRBV6-5, with D possibly matching TRBD2 (6 bases). CDR3 length: 13 residues. From germline, CDR1 is MNHEY and CDR2 SVGAGI. The V gene lost 7 bases and the J gene lost 0 bases, with 10 bases spanning the gap. The DNA for the CDR3 is TGTGCCAGCAACAAGGGACTCTCCTACGAGCAGTACTTC. Translating it yields CASNKGLSYEQYF.

This clone was seen only once. This chain links TRBV5-1 with TRBJ1-2; 9 bases line up with TRBD1. This CDR3 region has 15 residues. The V segment lost 0 bases and the J segment 4 bases; nucleotides outside the gene matches: 4. From germline, CDR1 is SGHRS and CDR2 YFSETQ. In DNA, the CDR3 is TGCGCCAGCAGCTTGGGGGGGACAGGGACCTATGGCTACACCTTC. It is translated as CASSLGGTGTYGYTF.

The chain couples TRBV6-2 or TRBV6-3 to TRBJ1-2; 7 bases are shared with TRBD1. The germline V gene encodes CDR1 MNHEY and CDR2 SVGEGT. CDR3 size: 14 residues. The J segment lost 13 bases and the V segment lost 5 bases, leaving 16 bases of the junction unmatched. The CDR3 loop reads CASSLNLRDSISTF. The CDR3 coding sequence is TGTGCCAGCAGTCTGAACCTCCGGGACAGTATATCCACCTTC.

The chain couples TRBV6-5 to TRBJ1-1; D is unresolved. The V end was cut by 3 bases, the J end by 0 bases, with 8 bases between. CDR1 MNHEY and CDR2 SVGAGI come from the germline V gene. The CDR3 spans 14 residues. CDR3: CASSYSRLNTEAFF. The CDR3 bases are TGTGCCAGCAGTTATAGTCGTCTGAACACTGAAGCTTTCTTT.

This chain links TRBV5-1 with TRBJ1-1, with TRBD1 matching 8 bases. CDR3 length: 16 amino acids. V trimming: 5 bases; J trimming: 1 base; junction bases outside the gene matches: 10. Per the germline V gene, CDR1 is SGHRS and CDR2 is YFSETQ. This CDR3 reads CASSKQGAGWNTEAFF. The CDR3 DNA follows: TGCGCCAGCAGTAAGCAGGGGGCGGGGTGGAACACTGAAGCTTTCTTT.

The chain combines TRBV13 with TRBJ1-1; 8 nucleotides line up with TRBD1. CDR1 and CDR2 from the germline V gene are PRHDT and FYEKMQ (reference sequence). Trimming removed 5 bases from V and 11 bases from J; junction bases left unmatched: 10. This CDR3 is built from 13 residues. Written as DNA, the CDR3 is TGTGCCAGCAGCCCTCAGGGGGCTGGGGAGGCTTTCTTT. Translating it yields CASSPQGAGEAFF.

Worth noting for this clone: Other DNA sequences of this sample code for an identical CDR3. The V call is TRBV12-3 or TRBV12-4, the J call TRBJ1-5; perhaps TRBD1 as D (5 bases). V was trimmed by 3 bases and J by 2 bases, leaving 5 bases between them. This CDR3 comprises 13 residues. CDR3 sequence reads: CASSFRGNQPQHF. CDR3 in DNA: TGTGCCAGCAGTTTCAGGGGCAATCAGCCCCAGCATTTT.

The V gene is TRBV6-1, the J gene TRBJ1-6, with 9 positions matching TRBD1. Germline V gene lookup returns CDR1 MNHNS and CDR2 SASEGT. The V segment lost 4 bases and the J segment 0 bases; nucleotides outside the gene matches: 4. The CDR3 sequence is 17 residues long. The CDR3 reads CASSAGQGVSYNSPLHF. As DNA, the CDR3 is TGTGCCAGCAGTGCGGGACAGGGCGTCTCCTATAATTCACCCCTCCACTTT.

The CDR3 bases are TGCAGCGTCGACGGGACAGGGGGCAACACAGATACGCAGTATTTT. This gives the protein CSVDGTGGNTDTQYF. V and J are TRBV29-1 and TRBJ2-3; 12 nucleotides align to TRBD1. The CDR3 consists of 15 residues. The junction had 6 bases not matched to a gene; V was cut back by 6 bases and J by 2 bases. From germline, CDR1 is SQVTM and CDR2 ANQGSEA.

V gene TRBV5-1 combines with J gene TRBJ2-1, with 15 bases that match TRBD2. CDR1 and CDR2 (germline): SGHRS, YFSETQ. There are 16 residues in the CDR3. V lost 4 bases to trimming and J lost 10 bases; unmatched junction nucleotides: 9. The CDR3 DNA sequence: TGCGCCAGCAGCCCCCGGACTAGCGGGGGGGCCGGGGAGCAGTTCTTC. Its translation: CASSPRTSGGAGEQFF.

This clone was seen a single time. The rearrangement joins TRBV5-1 to TRBJ2-3; 14 nucleotides agree with TRBD2. The germline CDR1 and CDR2 sequences are SGHRS and YFSETQ. With V trimmed by 0 bases and J by 2 bases, 8 bases remained unmatched. This CDR3 contains 19 residues. CDR3 in amino acids: CASSLGTSGGFTLTDTQYF. In nucleotides, the CDR3 is TGCGCCAGCAGCTTGGGGACTAGCGGGGGGTTCACCCTCACAGATACGCAGTATTTT. Based on the CDR3 plus reference TRBV5-1 and TRBJ2-3, the full variable domain is KAGVTQTPRYLIKTRGQQVTLSCSPISGHRSVSWYQQTPGQGLQFLFEYFSETQRNKGNFPGRFSGRQFSNSRSEMNVSTLELGDSALYLCASSLGTSGGFTLTDTQYFGPGTRLTVL.

CDR3 sequence reads: CASSIDQGEGSPLHF. The CDR3 nucleotides read TGTGCCAGTAGTATAGATCAGGGGGAAGGATCACCCCTCCACTTT. The genes are TRBV19 and TRBJ1-6; 7 bases align to TRBD1. J was trimmed by 10 bases and V by 0 bases; bases with no gene match: 6. The CDR3 is 15 residues long. Germline V gene data show CDR1 as LNHDA and CDR2 as SQIVND (reference sequence).

This clone occurred a few times. This chain joins TRBV7-8 and TRBJ2-3; 10 bases map to TRBD1. The CDR3 sequence is 15 residues long. Germline-derived CDR1 and CDR2 are SGHVS and FQNEAQ. V dropped 5 bases and J dropped 5; count of bases not matched to a gene: 7. CDR3 sequence (DNA): TGTGCCAGCAGCCCCAAACGGACAGGGGGAGATACGCAGTATTTT. Its translation is CASSPKRTGGDTQYF.

This chain links TRBV5-8 with TRBJ1-2; 10 bases match TRBD1. The length of the CDR3 is 13 residues. Per germline, CDR1 SGHTS and CDR2 YDEGEE. V dropped 3 bases and J dropped 8; count of bases not matched to a gene: 4. The CDR3 coding sequence is TGTGCCAGCAGCTGGACGGACAGGGGGGGCTACACCTTC. It is translated as CASSWTDRGGYTF.

This chain connects TRBV7-4 to TRBJ1-5; TRBD1 aligns across 7 bases. V lost 2 bases, J lost 5 bases, and 6 bases stayed unmatched. The length of the CDR3 is 15 residues. Germline CDR1 is SGHVT and CDR2 is SQSDAQ. The CDR3 DNA follows: TGTGCCAGCAGCTTATCGAGGGGGCAGCATCAGCCCCAGCATTTT. It encodes CASSLSRGQHQPQHF.

The chain joins TRBV30 to TRBJ2-4, with a weak D call TRBD1 (5 bases). The CDR3 spans 12 residues. Trimming took off 3 bases at V and 10 bases at J, with 13 bases between the two ends. CDR1 is GTSNPN, CDR2 SVGIG, per germline (reference sequence). In DNA, the CDR3 is TGTGCCTGGAGACAGGTTAGGGGAATTCAGTACTTC. Protein sequence: CAWRQVRGIQYF.

The genes are TRBV5-4 and TRBJ1-1; 11 nucleotides agree with TRBD1. The CDR3 length is 16 residues. The V and J ends lost 4 bases and 0 bases, in that order; junction bases with no gene match: 5. Looked up from germline, CDR1 is SGHNT and CDR2 is YYREEE (reference sequence). The chain's CDR3 is CASSQGQGVMNTEAFF. In nucleotides, the CDR3 is TGTGCCAGCAGCCAGGGACAGGGGGTGATGAACACTGAAGCTTTCTTT.

In nucleotides, the CDR3 is TGTGCCAGCAGCCAAGACGGGGCGAGGGGGGGTGAAGCTTTCTTT. It specifies CASSQDGARGGEAFF. This chain links TRBV14 with TRBJ1-1, with a weak D call TRBD1 (6 bases). Germline V lookup: CDR1 SGHDN, CDR2 FVKESK. The V end lost 0 bases, the J end lost 7 bases, and 15 bases lay between the germline ends. The CDR3 length is 15 residues.

This clone was observed a single time. The genes are TRBV30 and TRBJ2-1; 9 bases are shared with TRBD2. The V and J ends lost 8 bases and 8 bases, in that order; junction bases with no gene match: 22. CDR3 length: 17 amino acids. The V gene's germline CDR1 is GTSNPN and CDR2 SVGIG (reference sequence). CDR3 protein: CAARGVAGAGWVDEQFF. DNA for the CDR3: TGTGCCGCCCGGGGGGTAGCGGGGGCCGGCTGGGTGGATGAGCAGTTCTTC.

This chain uses TRBV5-1 with TRBJ2-1, with TRBD2 matching 13 bases. The germline gives CDR1 SGHRS, CDR2 YFSETQ. The J segment lost 4 bases and the V segment lost 3 bases, leaving 1 base of the junction unmatched. The CDR3 has 15 residues. As DNA, the CDR3 is TGCGCCAGCAGCTCGGGACTAGCGGGATACAATGAGCAGTTCTTC. It is translated as CASSSGLAGYNEQFF. Full variable domain (remainder filled in from reference TRBV5-1 and TRBJ2-1): KAGVTQTPRYLIKTRGQQVTLSCSPISGHRSVSWYQQTPGQGLQFLFEYFSETQRNKGNFPGRFSGRQFSNSRSEMNVSTLELGDSALYLCASSSGLAGYNEQFFGPGTRLTVL.

V and J are TRBV19 and TRBJ1-5; D is perhaps TRBD1 (6 bases). The CDR3 length is 17 residues. Germline CDR1 and CDR2: LNHDA and SQIVND (reference sequence). V lost 6 bases, J lost 1 base, and 19 bases lay in between. CDR3 bases: TGTGCCAGTAGCCTACGGGGGGGCGTGTGGAGCAATCAGCCCCAGCATTTT. Protein product: CASSLRGGVWSNQPQHF.

V usage is TRBV7-2 and J usage is TRBJ2-4, with 12 positions matching TRBD1. With V trimmed by 2 bases and J by 0 bases, 8 bases remained unmatched. Germline V lookup: CDR1 SGHTA, CDR2 FQGNSA. The CDR3 length is 19 residues. CDR3 residues: CASSLRGTGGVGAKNIQYF. The CDR3 DNA reads TGTGCCAGCAGCTTACGCGGGACAGGGGGCGTTGGAGCCAAAAACATTCAGTACTTC.

V gene TRBV19 combines with J gene TRBJ1-2, with D tentatively TRBD1 (5 bases). CDR1 is LNHDA, CDR2 SQIVND, per germline (reference sequence). This CDR3 has 15 residues. With 9 bases removed from V and 4 bases from J, the gap between germline ends came to 21 bases. Here the CDR3 reads CASLAREAGSYGYTF. Written as DNA, the CDR3 is TGTGCCAGCCTCGCCAGGGAGGCAGGGAGCTATGGCTACACCTTC.

The chain couples TRBV11-2 to TRBJ1-5; no reliable D call. CDR1 and CDR2 from the germline V gene are SGHAT and FQNNGV. CDR3 length equals 13 residues. The ends were cut back, 5 bases at V and 3 bases at J, with 8 bases in the middle. The CDR3 spells CASSTGVNQPQHF. CDR3 DNA sequence: TGTGCCAGCAGCACCGGGGTCAATCAGCCCCAGCATTTT.